This T cell receptor (beta chain) was observed in a study of T cells in Graves' hyperthyroidism and ophthalmopathy. The TCR beta CDR3 regions underwent amplification using RNA transcripts as the source. First-round RT-PCR of the TCR CDR3 relied on the HTBI primer set. TCRdb recomputed calls from the multiplex PCR reads with MiXCR, one row per CDR3 protein. The sample consists of a few hundred thousand distinct CDR3 sequences, around 14% of them appearing once. A lack of ophthalmopathy progression within 18 months defined stable Graves' hyperthyroidism. Exclusion of a patient resulted from uncontrolled infection, other autoimmune disease, pregnancy or lactation. The source is a woman aged 25 to 39 with Graves' hyperthyroidism. Input material: blood.

The chain's CDR3 is CSAQRQPNEKLFF. The CDR3 bases are TGCAGTGCCCAAAGACAGCCGAATGAAAAACTGTTTTTT. The chain joins TRBV20-1 to TRBJ1-4, with D possibly TRBD1 on 5 matching bases. The germline V gene encodes CDR1 DFQATT and CDR2 SNEGSKA (reference sequence). V lost 6 bases and J 5 bases, leaving 13 bases between the germline ends. The CDR3 has 13 amino acids.